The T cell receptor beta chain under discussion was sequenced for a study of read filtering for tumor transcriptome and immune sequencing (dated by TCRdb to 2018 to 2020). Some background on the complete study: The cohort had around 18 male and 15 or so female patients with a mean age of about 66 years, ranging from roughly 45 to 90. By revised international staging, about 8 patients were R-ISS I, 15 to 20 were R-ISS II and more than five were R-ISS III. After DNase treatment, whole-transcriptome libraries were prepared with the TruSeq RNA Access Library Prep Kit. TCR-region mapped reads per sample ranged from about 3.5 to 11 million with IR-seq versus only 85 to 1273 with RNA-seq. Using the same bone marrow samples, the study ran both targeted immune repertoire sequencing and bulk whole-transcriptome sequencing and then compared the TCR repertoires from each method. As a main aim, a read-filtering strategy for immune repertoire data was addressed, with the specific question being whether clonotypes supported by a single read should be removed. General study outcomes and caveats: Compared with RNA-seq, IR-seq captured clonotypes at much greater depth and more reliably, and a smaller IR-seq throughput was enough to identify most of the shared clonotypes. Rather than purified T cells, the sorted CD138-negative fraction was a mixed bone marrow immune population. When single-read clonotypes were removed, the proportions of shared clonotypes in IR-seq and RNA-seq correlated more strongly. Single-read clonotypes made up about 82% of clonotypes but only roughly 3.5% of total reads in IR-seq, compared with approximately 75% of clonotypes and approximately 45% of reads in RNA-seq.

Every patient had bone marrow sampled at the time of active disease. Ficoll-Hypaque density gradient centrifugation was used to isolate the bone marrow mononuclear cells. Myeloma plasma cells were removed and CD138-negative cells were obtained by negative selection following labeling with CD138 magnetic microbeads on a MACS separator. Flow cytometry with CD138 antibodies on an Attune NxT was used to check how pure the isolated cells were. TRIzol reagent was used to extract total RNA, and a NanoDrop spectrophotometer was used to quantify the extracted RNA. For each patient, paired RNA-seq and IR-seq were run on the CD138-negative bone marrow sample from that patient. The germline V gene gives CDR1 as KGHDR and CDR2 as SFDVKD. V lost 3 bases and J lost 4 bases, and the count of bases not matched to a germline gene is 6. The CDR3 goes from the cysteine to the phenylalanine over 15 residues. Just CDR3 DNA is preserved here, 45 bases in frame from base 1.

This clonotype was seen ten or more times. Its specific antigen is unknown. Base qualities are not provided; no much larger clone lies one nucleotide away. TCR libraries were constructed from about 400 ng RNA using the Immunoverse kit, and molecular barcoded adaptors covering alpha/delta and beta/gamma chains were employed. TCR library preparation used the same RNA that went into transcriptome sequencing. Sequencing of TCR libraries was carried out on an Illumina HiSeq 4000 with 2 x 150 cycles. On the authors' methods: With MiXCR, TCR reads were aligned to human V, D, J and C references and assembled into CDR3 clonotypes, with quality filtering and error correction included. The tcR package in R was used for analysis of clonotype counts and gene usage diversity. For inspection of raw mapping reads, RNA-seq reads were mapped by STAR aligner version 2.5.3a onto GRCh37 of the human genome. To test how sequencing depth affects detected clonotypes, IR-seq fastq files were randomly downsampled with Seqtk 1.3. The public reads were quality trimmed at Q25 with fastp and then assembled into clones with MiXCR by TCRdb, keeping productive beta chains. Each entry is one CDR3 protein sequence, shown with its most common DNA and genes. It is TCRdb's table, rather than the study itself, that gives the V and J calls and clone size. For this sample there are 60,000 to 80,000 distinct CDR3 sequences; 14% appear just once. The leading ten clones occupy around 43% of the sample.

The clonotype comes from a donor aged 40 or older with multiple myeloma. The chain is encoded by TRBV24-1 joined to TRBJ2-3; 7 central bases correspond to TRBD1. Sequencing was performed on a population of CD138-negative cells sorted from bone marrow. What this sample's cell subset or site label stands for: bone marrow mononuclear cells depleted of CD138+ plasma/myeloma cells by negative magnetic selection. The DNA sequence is TGTGCCACCAGTGATCCGACAGGGTTTGCAGATACGCAGTATTTT. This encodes CATSDPTGFADTQYF.